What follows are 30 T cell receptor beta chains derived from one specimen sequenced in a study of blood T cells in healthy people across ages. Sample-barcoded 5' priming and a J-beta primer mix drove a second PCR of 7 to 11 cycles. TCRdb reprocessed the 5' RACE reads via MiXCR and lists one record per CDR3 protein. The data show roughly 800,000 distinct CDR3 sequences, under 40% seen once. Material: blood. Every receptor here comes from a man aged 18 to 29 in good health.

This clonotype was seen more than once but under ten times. CDR3 coding DNA: TGTGCCACTTGGGGAACAACCAACACCGGGGAGCTGTTTTTT. It translates to CATWGTTNTGELFF. This chain connects TRBV10-3 to TRBJ2-2; D is unresolved. CDR3 size: 14 residues. Trimming removed 10 bases from V and 2 bases from J, with 14 bases in between. Germline V gives CDR1 ENHRY, CDR2 SYGVKD.

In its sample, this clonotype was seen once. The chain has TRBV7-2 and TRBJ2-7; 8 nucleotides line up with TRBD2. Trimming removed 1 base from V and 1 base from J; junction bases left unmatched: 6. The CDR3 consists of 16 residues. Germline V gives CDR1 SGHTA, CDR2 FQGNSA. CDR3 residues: CASSLVAGLVSYEQYF. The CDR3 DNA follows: TGTGCCAGCAGCTTAGTTGCGGGACTAGTTTCCTACGAGCAGTACTTC. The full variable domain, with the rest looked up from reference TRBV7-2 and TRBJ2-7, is GAGVSQSPSNKVTEKGKDVELRCDPISGHTALYWYRQSLGQGLEFLIYFQGNSAPDKSGLPSDRFSAERTGGSVSTLTIQRTQQEDSAVYLCASSLVAGLVSYEQYFGPGTRLTVT.

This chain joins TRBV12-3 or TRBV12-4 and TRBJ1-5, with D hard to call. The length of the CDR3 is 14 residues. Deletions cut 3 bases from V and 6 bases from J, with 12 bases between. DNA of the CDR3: TGTGCCAGCAGTTTTGGTAGGGTTAGTCAGCCCCAGCATTTT. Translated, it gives CASSFGRVSQPQHF.

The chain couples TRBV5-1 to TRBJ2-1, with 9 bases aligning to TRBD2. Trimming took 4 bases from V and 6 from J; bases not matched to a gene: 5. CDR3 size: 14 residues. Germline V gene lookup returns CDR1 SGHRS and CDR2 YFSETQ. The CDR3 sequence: CASSEAGGGNEQFF. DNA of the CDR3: TGCGCCAGCAGCGAGGCGGGAGGGGGCAATGAGCAGTTCTTC.

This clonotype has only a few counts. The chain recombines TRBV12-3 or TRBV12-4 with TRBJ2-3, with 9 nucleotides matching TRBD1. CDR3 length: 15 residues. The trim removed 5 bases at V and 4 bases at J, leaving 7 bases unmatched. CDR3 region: CASSPRTGVPDTQYF. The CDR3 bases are TGTGCCAGCAGTCCCAGGACAGGGGTGCCAGATACGCAGTATTTT.

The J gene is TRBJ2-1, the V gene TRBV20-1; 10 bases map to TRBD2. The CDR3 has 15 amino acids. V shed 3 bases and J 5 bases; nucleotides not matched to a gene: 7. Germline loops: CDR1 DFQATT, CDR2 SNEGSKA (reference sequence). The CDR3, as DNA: TGCAGTGCTAGCGACATAGCGGGGGGCCACAATGAGCAGTTCTTC. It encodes CSASDIAGGHNEQFF.

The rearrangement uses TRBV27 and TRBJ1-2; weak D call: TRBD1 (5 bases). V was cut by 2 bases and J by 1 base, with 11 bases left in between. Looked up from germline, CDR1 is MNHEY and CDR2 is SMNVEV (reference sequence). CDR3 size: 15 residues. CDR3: CASSLGWGGNYGYTF. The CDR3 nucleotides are TGTGCCAGCAGTTTAGGTTGGGGCGGTAACTATGGCTACACCTTC.

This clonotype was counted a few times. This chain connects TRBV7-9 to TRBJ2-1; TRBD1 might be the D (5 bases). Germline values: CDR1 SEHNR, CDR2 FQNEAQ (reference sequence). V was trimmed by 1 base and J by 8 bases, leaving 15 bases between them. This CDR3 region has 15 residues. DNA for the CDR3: TGTGCCAGCAGCTTAGTCCAGGGTGAAGGTTATGAGCAGTTCTTC. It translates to CASSLVQGEGYEQFF.

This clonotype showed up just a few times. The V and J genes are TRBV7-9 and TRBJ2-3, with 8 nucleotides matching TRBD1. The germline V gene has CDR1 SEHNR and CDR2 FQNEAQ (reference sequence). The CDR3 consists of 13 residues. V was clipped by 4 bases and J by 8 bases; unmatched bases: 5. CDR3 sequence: CASSSGGSGTQYF. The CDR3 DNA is TGTGCCAGCAGCTCAGGGGGCTCGGGTACGCAGTATTTT. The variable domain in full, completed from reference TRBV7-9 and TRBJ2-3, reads DTGVSQNPRHKITKRGQNVTFRCDPISEHNRLYWYRQTLGQGPEFLTYFQNEAQLEKSRLLSDRFSAERPKGSFSTLEIQRTEQGDSAMYLCASSSGGSGTQYFGPGTRLTVL.

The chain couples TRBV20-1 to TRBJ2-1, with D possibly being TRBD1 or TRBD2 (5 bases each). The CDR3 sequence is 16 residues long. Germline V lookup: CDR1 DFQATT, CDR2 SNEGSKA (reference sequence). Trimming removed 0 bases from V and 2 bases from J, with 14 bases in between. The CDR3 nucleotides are TGCAGTGCTAGAGATAAGAATCGGGGCGCCTACAATGAGCAGTTCTTC. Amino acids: CSARDKNRGAYNEQFF.

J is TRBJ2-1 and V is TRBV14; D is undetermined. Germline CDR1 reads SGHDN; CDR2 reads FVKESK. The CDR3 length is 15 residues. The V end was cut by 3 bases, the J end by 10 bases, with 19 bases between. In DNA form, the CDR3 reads TGTGCCAGCAGCCATGGACCGACGATGTCCTACGAGCAGTTCTTC. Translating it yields CASSHGPTMSYEQFF.

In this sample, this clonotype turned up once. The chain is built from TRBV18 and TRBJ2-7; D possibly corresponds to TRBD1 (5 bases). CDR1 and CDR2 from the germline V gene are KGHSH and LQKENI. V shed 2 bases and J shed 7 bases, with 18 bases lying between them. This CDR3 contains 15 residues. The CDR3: CASSPAGWGMDEQYF. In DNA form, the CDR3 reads TGTGCCAGCTCACCAGCAGGGTGGGGCATGGATGAGCAGTACTTC.

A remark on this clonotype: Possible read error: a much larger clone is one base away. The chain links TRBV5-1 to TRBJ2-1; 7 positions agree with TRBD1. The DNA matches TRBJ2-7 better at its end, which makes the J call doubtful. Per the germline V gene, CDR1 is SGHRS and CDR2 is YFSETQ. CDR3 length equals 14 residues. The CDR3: CASSPGTEDNEQYF. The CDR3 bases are TGCGCCAGCAGCCCCGGGACAGAGGACAATGAGCAGTACTTC.

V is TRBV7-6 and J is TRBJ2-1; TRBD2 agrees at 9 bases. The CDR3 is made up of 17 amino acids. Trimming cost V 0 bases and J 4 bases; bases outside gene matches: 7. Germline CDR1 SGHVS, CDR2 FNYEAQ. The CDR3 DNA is TGTGCCAGCAGCTTAGCGGGCGGGACTAGCTTTTACAATGAGCAGTTCTTC. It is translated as CASSLAGGTSFYNEQFF.

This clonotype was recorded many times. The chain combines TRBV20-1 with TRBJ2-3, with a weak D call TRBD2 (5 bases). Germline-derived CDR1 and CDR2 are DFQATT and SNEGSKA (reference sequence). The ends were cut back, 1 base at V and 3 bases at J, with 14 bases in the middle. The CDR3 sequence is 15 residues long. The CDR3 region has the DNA TGCAGTGCTAGAGTGCCGGGGATCATGACAGATACGCAGTATTTT. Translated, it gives CSARVPGIMTDTQYF.

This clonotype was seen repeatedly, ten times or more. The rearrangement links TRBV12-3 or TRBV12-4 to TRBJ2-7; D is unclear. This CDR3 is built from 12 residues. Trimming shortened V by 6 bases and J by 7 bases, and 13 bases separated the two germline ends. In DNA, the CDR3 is TGTGCCAGCAGCCCGACCGGAACTGAGCAGTACTTC. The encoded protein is CASSPTGTEQYF.

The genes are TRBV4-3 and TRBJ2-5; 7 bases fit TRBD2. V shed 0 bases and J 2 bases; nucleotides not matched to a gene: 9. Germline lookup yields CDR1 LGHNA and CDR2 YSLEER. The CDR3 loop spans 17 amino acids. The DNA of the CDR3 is TGCGCCAGCAGCCAAGAACGGGCGGGGGACCTTCAAGAGACCCAGTACTTC. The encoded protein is CASSQERAGDLQETQYF.

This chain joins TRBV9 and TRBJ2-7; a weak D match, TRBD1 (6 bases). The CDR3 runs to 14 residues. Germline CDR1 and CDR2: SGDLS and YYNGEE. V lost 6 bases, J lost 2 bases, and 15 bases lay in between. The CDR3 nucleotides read TGTGCCAGCAACCCGAATACAGGGACCTACGAGCAGTACTTC. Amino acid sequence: CASNPNTGTYEQYF.

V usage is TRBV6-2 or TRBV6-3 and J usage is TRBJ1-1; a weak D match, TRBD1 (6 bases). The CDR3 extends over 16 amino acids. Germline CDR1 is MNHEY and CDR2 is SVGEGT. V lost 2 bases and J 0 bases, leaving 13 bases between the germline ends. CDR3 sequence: CASSYDWGRVNTEAFF. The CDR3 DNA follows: TGTGCCAGCAGTTACGACTGGGGGCGGGTGAACACTGAAGCTTTCTTT.

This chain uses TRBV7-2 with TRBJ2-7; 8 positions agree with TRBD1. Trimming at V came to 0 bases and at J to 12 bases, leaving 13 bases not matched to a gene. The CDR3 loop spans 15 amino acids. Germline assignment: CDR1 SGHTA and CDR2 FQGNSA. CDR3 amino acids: CASSLAGQGRETLYF. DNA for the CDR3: TGTGCCAGCAGCTTAGCTGGACAGGGTCGGGAGACCCTGTACTTC.

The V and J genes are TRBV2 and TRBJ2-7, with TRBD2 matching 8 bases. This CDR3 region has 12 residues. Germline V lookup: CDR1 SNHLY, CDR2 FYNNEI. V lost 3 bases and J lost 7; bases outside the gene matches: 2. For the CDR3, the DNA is TGTGCCAGCAGTGAGGGCGGGGGGGAGCAGTACTTC. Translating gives CASSEGGGEQYF.

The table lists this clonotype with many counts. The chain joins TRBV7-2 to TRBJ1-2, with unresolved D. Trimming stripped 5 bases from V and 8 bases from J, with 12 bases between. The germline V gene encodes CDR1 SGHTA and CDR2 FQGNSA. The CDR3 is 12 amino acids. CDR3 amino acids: CASSIRSRGYTF. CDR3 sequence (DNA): TGTGCCAGCAGCATCCGCAGCCGGGGCTACACCTTC. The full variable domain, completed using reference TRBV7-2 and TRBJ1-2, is GAGVSQSPSNKVTEKGKDVELRCDPISGHTALYWYRQSLGQGLEFLIYFQGNSAPDKSGLPSDRFSAERTGGSVSTLTIQRTQQEDSAVYLCASSIRSRGYTFGSGTRLTVV.

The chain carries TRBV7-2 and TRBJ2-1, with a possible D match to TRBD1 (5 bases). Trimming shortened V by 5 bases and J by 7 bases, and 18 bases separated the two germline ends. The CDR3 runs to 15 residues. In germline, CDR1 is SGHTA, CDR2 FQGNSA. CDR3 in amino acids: CASSVSGPSGNEQFF. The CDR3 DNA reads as TGTGCCAGCAGCGTCTCAGGTCCCTCAGGGAATGAGCAGTTCTTC.

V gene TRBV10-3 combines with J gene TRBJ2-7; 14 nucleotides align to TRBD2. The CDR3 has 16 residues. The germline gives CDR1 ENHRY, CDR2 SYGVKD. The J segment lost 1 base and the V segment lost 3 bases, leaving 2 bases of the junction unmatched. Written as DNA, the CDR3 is TGTGCCATCAGTGATGGGACTAGCGGGGGATCCTACGAGCAGTACTTC. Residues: CAISDGTSGGSYEQYF.

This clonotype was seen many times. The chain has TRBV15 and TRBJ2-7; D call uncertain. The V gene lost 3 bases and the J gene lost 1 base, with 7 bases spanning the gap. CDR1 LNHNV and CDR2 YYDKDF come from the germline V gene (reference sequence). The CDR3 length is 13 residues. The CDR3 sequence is CATSRERSYEQYF. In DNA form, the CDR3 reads TGTGCCACCAGCAGGGAAAGATCCTACGAGCAGTACTTC. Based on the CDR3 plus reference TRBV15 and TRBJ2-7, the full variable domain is DAMVIQNPRYQVTQFGKPVTLSCSQTLNHNVMYWYQQKSSQAPKLLFHYYDKDFNNEADTPDNFQSRRPNTSFCFLDIRSPGLGDTAMYLCATSRERSYEQYFGPGTRLTVT.

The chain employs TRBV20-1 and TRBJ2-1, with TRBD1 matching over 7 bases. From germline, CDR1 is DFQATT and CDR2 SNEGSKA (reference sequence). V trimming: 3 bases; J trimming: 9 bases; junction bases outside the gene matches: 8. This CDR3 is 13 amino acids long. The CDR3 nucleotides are TGCAGTGCTAGGTTAACAGGGGTCGCTGAGCAGTTCTTC. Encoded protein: CSARLTGVAEQFF.

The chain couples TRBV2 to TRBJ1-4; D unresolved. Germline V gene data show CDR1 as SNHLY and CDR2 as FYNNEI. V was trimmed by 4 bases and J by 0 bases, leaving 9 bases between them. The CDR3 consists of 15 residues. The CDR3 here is CASSGESATNEKLFF. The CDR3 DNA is TGTGCCAGCAGTGGAGAGAGTGCAACTAATGAAAAACTGTTTTTT. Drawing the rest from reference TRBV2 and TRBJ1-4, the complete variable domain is EPEVTQTPSHQVTQMGQEVILRCVPISNHLYFYWYRQILGQKVEFLVSFYNNEISEKSEIFDDQFSVERPDGSNFTLKIRSTKLEDSAMYFCASSGESATNEKLFFGSGTQLSVL.

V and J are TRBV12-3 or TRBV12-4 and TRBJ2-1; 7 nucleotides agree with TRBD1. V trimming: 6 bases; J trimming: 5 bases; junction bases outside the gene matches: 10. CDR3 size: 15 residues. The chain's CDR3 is CASSSVWDSDNEQFF. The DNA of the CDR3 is TGTGCCAGCAGCTCGGTGTGGGACAGTGACAATGAGCAGTTCTTC.

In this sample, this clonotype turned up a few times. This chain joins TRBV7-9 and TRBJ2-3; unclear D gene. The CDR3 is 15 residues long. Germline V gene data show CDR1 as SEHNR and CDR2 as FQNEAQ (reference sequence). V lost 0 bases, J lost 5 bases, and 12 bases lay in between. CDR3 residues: CASSLANQPGDTQYF. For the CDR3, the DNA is TGTGCCAGCAGCTTAGCCAATCAACCTGGAGATACGCAGTATTTT.

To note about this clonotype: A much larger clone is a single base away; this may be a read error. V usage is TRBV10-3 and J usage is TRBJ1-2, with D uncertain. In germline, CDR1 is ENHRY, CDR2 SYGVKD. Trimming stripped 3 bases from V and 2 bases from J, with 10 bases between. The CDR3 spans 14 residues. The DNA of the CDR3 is TGTGCCATCAGTGATGACATCCTCAACTATGGCTACACCTTC. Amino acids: CAISDDILNYGYTF.